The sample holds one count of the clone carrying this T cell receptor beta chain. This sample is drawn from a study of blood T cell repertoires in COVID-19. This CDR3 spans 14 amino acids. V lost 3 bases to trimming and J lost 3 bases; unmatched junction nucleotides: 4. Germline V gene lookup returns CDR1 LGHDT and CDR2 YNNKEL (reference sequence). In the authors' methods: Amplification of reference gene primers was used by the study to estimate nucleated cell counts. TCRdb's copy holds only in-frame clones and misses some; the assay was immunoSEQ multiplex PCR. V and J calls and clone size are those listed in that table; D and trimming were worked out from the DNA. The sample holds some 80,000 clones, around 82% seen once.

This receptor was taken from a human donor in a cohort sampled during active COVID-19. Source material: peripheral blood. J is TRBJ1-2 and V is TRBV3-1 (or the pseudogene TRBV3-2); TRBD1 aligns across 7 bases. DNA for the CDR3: TGTGCCAGCAGCCAGACAGGGTTGGACTATGGCTACACCTTC. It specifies CASSQTGLDYGYTF.